This TCR beta chain was found in a study of post-analysis software for immune sequencing data. Unique molecular identifiers featured in each of the TCR beta cDNA libraries. TCRdb passed the PCR reads through MiXCR, listing each CDR3 protein once. The table lists roughly 600,000 distinct CDR3 sequences, 40% to 50% of them singletons. Study findings and constraints: Four or five TRBV segments (TRBV5-6, TRBV5-1 and TRBV20-1 among them) occurred more frequently in patients than in controls.

Germline V gene sequence: CDR1 ENHRY, CDR2 SYGVKD. CDR3 size: 11 residues. V lost 10 bases to trimming and J lost 9 bases, with 14 bases between them. As concerns this clonotype: Antigen specificity is unknown.

The V and J genes are TRBV10-3 and TRBJ2-3; no firm D call. Source material: blood. The TCR sequence derives from a girl aged 10-17 years with multiple sclerosis. The CDR3 spells CATQREGTQYF. The CDR3 DNA reads TGTGCCACCCAGAGAGAAGGCACGCAGTATTTT.